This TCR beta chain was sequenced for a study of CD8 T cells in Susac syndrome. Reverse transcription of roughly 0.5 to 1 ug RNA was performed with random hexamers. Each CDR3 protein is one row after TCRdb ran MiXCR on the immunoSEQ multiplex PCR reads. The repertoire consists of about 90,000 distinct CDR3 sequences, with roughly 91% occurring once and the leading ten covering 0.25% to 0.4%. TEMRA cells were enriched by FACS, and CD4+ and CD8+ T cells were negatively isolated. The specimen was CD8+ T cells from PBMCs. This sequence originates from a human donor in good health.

For the CDR3, the DNA is TGTGCCAGCAGTTACTTGGCGGAGGGGAATTCACCCCTCCACTTT. It codes for CASSYLAEGNSPLHF. The chain couples TRBV6-5 to TRBJ1-6, with D possibly matching TRBD1 (5 bases). The CDR3 extends over 15 amino acids. Trimming stripped 1 base from V and 7 bases from J, with 11 bases between. Germline values: CDR1 MNHEY, CDR2 SVGAGI.